This is a list of T cell receptor beta chains from one sample in a study of Graves' ophthalmopathy and Graves' hyperthyroidism. MiXCR, run by TCRdb on the multiplex PCR reads, gives a single entry per CDR3 protein. Seen here are some 210,000 distinct CDR3 sequences, just under 30% observed once, and the top ten hold about 9.3%. Sequenced sample: peripheral blood. These TCRs come from a man aged 45-65 years with Graves' ophthalmopathy. CDR3s include the opening cysteine and the closing phenylalanine or tryptophan. Each record gives: V gene, clone size, J gene, D gene, CDR3 length, CDR3 protein, CDR3 DNA. A D gene is named only where the DNA matches it firmly. For some rows the clone size is stated as once, few or many, or as a class when expanded; others skip it.

v_gene: TRBV7-2; abundance: NA; j_gene: TRBJ1-5; d_gene: NA; len: 14; CDR3aa: CASSLTWGPQPQHF; CDR3nt: TGTGCCAGCAGCTTAACGTGGGGGCCTCAGCCCCAGCATTTT
v_gene: TRBV6-2/TRBV6-3; abundance: NA; j_gene: TRBJ2-2; d_gene: TRBD1; len: 15; CDR3aa: CASSRGTGATGELFF; CDR3nt: TGTGCCAGCAGTCGGGGGACAGGGGCCACCGGGGAGCTGTTTTTT
v_gene: TRBV2; abundance: many; j_gene: TRBJ2-6; d_gene: NA; len: 15; CDR3aa: CASRPRGSGANVLTF; CDR3nt: TGTGCCAGCCGCCCCCGTGGCTCTGGGGCCAACGTCCTGACTTTC
v_gene: TRBV20-1; abundance: NA; j_gene: TRBJ1-3; d_gene: NA; len: 13; CDR3aa: CSASADSGNTIYF; CDR3nt: TGCAGTGCTAGCGCCGACTCTGGAAACACCATATATTTT
v_gene: TRBV6-1; abundance: once; j_gene: TRBJ1-1; d_gene: NA; len: 13; CDR3aa: CASTLQMNTEAFF; CDR3nt: TGTGCCAGCACCTTACAGATGAACACTGAAGCTTTCTTT
v_gene: TRBV6-5; abundance: many; j_gene: TRBJ1-2; d_gene: TRBD1; len: 14; CDR3aa: CASRRDRGFDGYTF; CDR3nt: TGTGCCAGCAGGAGGGACAGGGGATTTGATGGCTACACCTTC
v_gene: TRBV28; abundance: few; j_gene: TRBJ1-2; d_gene: NA; len: 11; CDR3aa: CASSSGSGYTF; CDR3nt: TGTGCCAGCAGTTCTGGGTCTGGCTACACCTTC
v_gene: TRBV6-1; abundance: NA; j_gene: TRBJ2-7; d_gene: NA; len: 15; CDR3aa: CASSEARGSSGEQYF; CDR3nt: TGTGCCAGCAGTGAAGCTCGGGGATCGTCGGGCGAGCAGTACTTC
v_gene: TRBV2; abundance: many; j_gene: TRBJ2-7; d_gene: NA; len: 13; CDR3aa: CASSEAGVYEQYF; CDR3nt: TGTGCCAGCAGTGAAGCGGGCGTCTACGAGCAGTACTTC
v_gene: TRBV20-1; abundance: NA; j_gene: TRBJ1-3; d_gene: NA; len: 13; CDR3aa: CSAAKSPGNTIYF; CDR3nt: TGCAGTGCTGCCAAGAGTCCTGGAAACACCATATATTTT
v_gene: TRBV2; abundance: many; j_gene: TRBJ2-2; d_gene: NA; len: 14; CDR3aa: CASSMDRGGGELFF; CDR3nt: TGTGCCAGCAGCATGGACCGAGGCGGCGGGGAGCTGTTTTTT
v_gene: TRBV7-2; abundance: few; j_gene: TRBJ2-7; d_gene: NA; len: 14; CDR3aa: CASSLQGFAYEQYF; CDR3nt: TGTGCCAGCAGCTTGCAGGGATTCGCCTACGAGCAGTACTTC
v_gene: TRBV7-2; abundance: many; j_gene: TRBJ2-5; d_gene: NA; len: 12; CDR3aa: CASSLERETQYF; CDR3nt: TGTGCCAGCAGCCTAGAGAGGGAGACCCAGTACTTC
v_gene: TRBV6-1; abundance: NA; j_gene: TRBJ2-7; d_gene: NA; len: 15; CDR3aa: CASSVGLQPYYEQYF; CDR3nt: TGTGCCAGCAGTGTGGGCCTACAACCTTACTACGAGCAGTACTTC
v_gene: TRBV19; abundance: many; j_gene: TRBJ1-1; d_gene: NA; len: 13; CDR3aa: CASNRVLNTEAFF; CDR3nt: TGTGCCAGTAACCGGGTCCTGAACACTGAAGCTTTCTTT
v_gene: TRBV29-1; abundance: many; j_gene: TRBJ1-1; d_gene: NA; len: 10; CDR3aa: CSAVGVEAFF; CDR3nt: TGCAGCGCCGTAGGGGTTGAAGCTTTCTTT
v_gene: TRBV11-3; abundance: many; j_gene: TRBJ1-6; d_gene: NA; len: 14; CDR3aa: CASSLFRGGSPLHF; CDR3nt: TGTGCCAGCAGCTTATTCAGAGGTGGCTCACCCCTCCACTTT
v_gene: TRBV7-2; abundance: many; j_gene: TRBJ2-7; d_gene: NA; len: 13; CDR3aa: CASSPTGTYEQYF; CDR3nt: TGTGCCAGCAGCCCCACAGGAACCTACGAGCAGTACTTC
v_gene: TRBV20-1; abundance: many; j_gene: TRBJ1-1; d_gene: NA; len: 13; CDR3aa: CSALAKLNTEAFF; CDR3nt: TGCAGTGCCCTTGCTAAGCTGAACACTGAAGCTTTCTTT
v_gene: TRBV27; abundance: many; j_gene: TRBJ2-7; d_gene: TRBD1; len: 15; CDR3aa: CASSSPPGQGDEQYF; CDR3nt: TGTGCCAGCAGTTCCCCTCCGGGACAGGGAGACGAGCAGTACTTC
v_gene: TRBV6-5; abundance: many; j_gene: TRBJ2-4; d_gene: NA; len: 14; CDR3aa: CASSYEGAKNIQYF; CDR3nt: TGTGCCAGCAGTTACGAAGGGGCCAAAAACATTCAGTACTTC
v_gene: TRBV12-3/TRBV12-4; abundance: few; j_gene: TRBJ2-7; d_gene: NA; len: 13; CDR3aa: CASSPTMDVEQYF; CDR3nt: TGTGCCAGCAGCCCAACGATGGACGTCGAGCAGTACTTC
v_gene: TRBV12-3/TRBV12-4; abundance: many; j_gene: TRBJ1-2; d_gene: TRBD1; len: 15; CDR3aa: CASSSSLGQHYGYTF; CDR3nt: TGTGCCAGCAGTTCCTCTTTGGGACAGCACTATGGCTACACCTTC
v_gene: TRBV6-5; abundance: many; j_gene: TRBJ1-2; d_gene: NA; len: 17; CDR3aa: CASSYSVGRALNYGYTF; CDR3nt: TGTGCCAGCAGTTACTCGGTCGGTAGGGCACTCAACTATGGCTACACCTTC
v_gene: TRBV6-2/TRBV6-3; abundance: NA; j_gene: TRBJ2-7; d_gene: NA; len: 13; CDR3aa: CASIGGPSYEQYF; CDR3nt: TGTGCCAGCATAGGAGGGCCTTCCTACGAGCAGTACTTC
v_gene: TRBV28; abundance: medium-sized; j_gene: TRBJ2-5; d_gene: NA; len: 15; CDR3aa: CASRSGTAIGETQYF; CDR3nt: TGTGCCAGCAGGTCCGGGACGGCCATTGGGGAGACCCAGTACTTC
v_gene: TRBV6-2/TRBV6-3; abundance: NA; j_gene: TRBJ2-2; d_gene: TRBD2; len: 20; CDR3aa: CASSYSSGLAGDGGTGELFF; CDR3nt: TGTGCCAGCAGTTACTCGAGCGGACTAGCGGGAGACGGGGGCACCGGGGAGCTGTTTTTT
v_gene: TRBV12-3/TRBV12-4; abundance: NA; j_gene: TRBJ1-2; d_gene: NA; len: 10; CDR3aa: CASSRSSYTF; CDR3nt: TGTGCCAGCAGCCGTTCGAGCTACACCTTC
v_gene: TRBV6-5; abundance: many; j_gene: TRBJ1-2; d_gene: NA; len: 15; CDR3aa: CASSASGLANYGYTF; CDR3nt: TGTGCCAGCAGCGCGTCAGGACTTGCTAACTATGGCTACACCTTC
v_gene: TRBV12-3/TRBV12-4; abundance: NA; j_gene: TRBJ1-2; d_gene: NA; len: 13; CDR3aa: CASSLGGHKGYTF; CDR3nt: TGTGCCAGCAGTTTAGGAGGGCATAAGGGCTACACCTTC
v_gene: TRBV24-1; abundance: many; j_gene: TRBJ1-1; d_gene: NA; len: 13; CDR3aa: CATSVGGNTEAFF; CDR3nt: TGTGCCACCAGTGTGGGGGGCAACACTGAAGCTTTCTTT
v_gene: TRBV19; abundance: many; j_gene: TRBJ1-1; d_gene: TRBD1; len: 16; CDR3aa: CASSMWDRGLGTEAFF; CDR3nt: TGTGCCAGTAGTATGTGGGACAGGGGGCTTGGGACTGAAGCTTTCTTT
v_gene: TRBV12-3/TRBV12-4; abundance: NA; j_gene: TRBJ2-5; d_gene: NA; len: 12; CDR3aa: CASHGVQETQYF; CDR3nt: TGTGCCAGCCATGGGGTCCAAGAGACCCAGTACTTC
v_gene: TRBV28; abundance: many; j_gene: TRBJ2-2; d_gene: TRBD2; len: 16; CDR3aa: CASSPSGSANTGELFF; CDR3nt: TGTGCCAGCAGTCCTAGCGGGAGCGCGAACACCGGGGAGCTGTTTTTT
v_gene: TRBV15; abundance: many; j_gene: TRBJ1-5; d_gene: NA; len: 15; CDR3aa: CATSREGRVNQPQHF; CDR3nt: TGTGCCACCAGCAGAGAAGGGAGGGTCAATCAGCCCCAGCATTTT
v_gene: TRBV2; abundance: many; j_gene: TRBJ1-2; d_gene: NA; len: 17; CDR3aa: CASSEAWVGGGGYGYTF; CDR3nt: TGTGCCAGCAGTGAAGCTTGGGTTGGGGGGGGCGGCTATGGCTACACCTTC
v_gene: TRBV6-2/TRBV6-3; abundance: many; j_gene: TRBJ2-4; d_gene: TRBD2; len: 14; CDR3aa: CASSCSRGDGIQYF; CDR3nt: TGTGCCAGCAGTTGCTCCCGGGGGGATGGCATTCAGTACTTC
v_gene: TRBV6-2/TRBV6-3; abundance: NA; j_gene: TRBJ2-7; d_gene: TRBD2; len: 14; CDR3aa: CASSMRLAGWEQYF; CDR3nt: TGTGCCAGCAGTATGCGGCTAGCGGGATGGGAGCAGTACTTC
v_gene: TRBV6-1; abundance: many; j_gene: TRBJ2-2; d_gene: NA; len: 14; CDR3aa: CASKNPPSAGELFF; CDR3nt: TGTGCCAGCAAAAACCCACCTTCTGCCGGGGAGCTGTTTTTT
v_gene: TRBV28; abundance: many; j_gene: TRBJ2-7; d_gene: NA; len: 14; CDR3aa: CASTNPTPPYEQYF; CDR3nt: TGTGCCAGCACCAACCCCACCCCCCCCTACGAGCAGTACTTC
v_gene: TRBV29-1; abundance: many; j_gene: TRBJ2-7; d_gene: NA; len: 13; CDR3aa: CSVDSGTDYEQYF; CDR3nt: TGCAGCGTTGACTCTGGGACCGACTACGAGCAGTACTTC
v_gene: TRBV19; abundance: many; j_gene: TRBJ2-4; d_gene: NA; len: 13; CDR3aa: CASSIQAENIQYF; CDR3nt: TGTGCCAGTAGTATCCAGGCGGAGAACATTCAGTACTTC
v_gene: TRBV5-1; abundance: many; j_gene: TRBJ2-2; d_gene: NA; len: 16; CDR3aa: CASSFLPSENTGELFF; CDR3nt: TGCGCCAGCAGCTTTTTGCCTAGCGAGAACACCGGGGAGCTGTTTTTT
v_gene: TRBV6-2/TRBV6-3; abundance: few; j_gene: TRBJ1-5; d_gene: NA; len: 15; CDR3aa: CASSYSSLGNQPQHF; CDR3nt: TGTGCCAGCAGTTACTCGAGTCTGGGGAATCAGCCCCAGCATTTT